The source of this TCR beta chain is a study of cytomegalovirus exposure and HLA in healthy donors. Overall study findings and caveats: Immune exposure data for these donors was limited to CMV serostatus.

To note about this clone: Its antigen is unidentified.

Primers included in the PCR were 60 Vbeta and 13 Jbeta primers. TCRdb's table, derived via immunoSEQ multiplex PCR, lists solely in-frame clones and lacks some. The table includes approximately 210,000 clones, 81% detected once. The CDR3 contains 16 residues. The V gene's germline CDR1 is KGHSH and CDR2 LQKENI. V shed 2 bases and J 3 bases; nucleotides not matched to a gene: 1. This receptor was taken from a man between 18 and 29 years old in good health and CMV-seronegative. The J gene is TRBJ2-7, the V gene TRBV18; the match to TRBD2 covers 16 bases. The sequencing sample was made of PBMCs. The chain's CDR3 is CASSPGTSGRVYEQYF. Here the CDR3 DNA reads TGTGCCAGCTCACCAGGGACTAGCGGGAGGGTCTACGAGCAGTACTTC. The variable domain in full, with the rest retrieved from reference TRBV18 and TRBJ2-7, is NAGVMQNPRHLVRRRGQEARLRCSPMKGHSHVYWYRQLPEEGLKFMVYLQKENIIDESGMPKERFSAEFPKEGPSILRIQQVVRGDSAAYFCASSPGTSGRVYEQYFGPGTRLTVT.